The clone carrying this TCR beta chain was seen more than once but under ten times. Antigen unknown. The data belong to a study of cytomegalovirus exposure and HLA in healthy donors. With V trimmed by 7 bases and J by 7 bases, 11 bases remained unmatched. The CDR3 runs 14 residues. CDR1 is SGDLS and CDR2 is YYNGEE in the germline V gene. Study outcomes and limitations: With later analysis, a missense DCLRE1C variant became linked to TCR beta V- and J-gene trimming. Most TCR sequences were seen very rarely across donors, but some public TCRs occurred in many.

The PCR contained 60 Vbeta and 13 Jbeta primers. Data came from immunoSEQ multiplex PCR; TCRdb stores just in-frame clones and leaves some out. Of some 150,000 clones in the sample, over 8% were seen once. The sequencing sample was made of PBMCs. This clonotype was sampled from a male donor in good health and CMV-seronegative. The V gene is TRBV9, the J gene TRBJ1-2, with TRBD1 matching over 9 bases. This CDR3 is CASSRIQGASGYTF. The CDR3 nucleotides read TGTGCCAGCTCCCGAATACAGGGGGCCTCTGGCTACACCTTC.